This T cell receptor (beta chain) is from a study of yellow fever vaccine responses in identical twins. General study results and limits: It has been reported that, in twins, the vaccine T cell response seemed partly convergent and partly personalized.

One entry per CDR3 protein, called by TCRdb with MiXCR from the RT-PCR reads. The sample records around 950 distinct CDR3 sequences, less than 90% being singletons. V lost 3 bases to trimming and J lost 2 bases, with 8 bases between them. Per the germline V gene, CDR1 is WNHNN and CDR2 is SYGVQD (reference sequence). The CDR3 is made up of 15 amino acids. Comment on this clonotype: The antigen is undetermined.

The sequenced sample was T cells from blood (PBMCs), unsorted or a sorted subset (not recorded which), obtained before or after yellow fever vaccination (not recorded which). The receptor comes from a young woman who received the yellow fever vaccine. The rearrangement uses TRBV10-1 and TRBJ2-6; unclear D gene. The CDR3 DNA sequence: TGCGCCAGCAGTGATCGGAGTGCTGGGGCCAACGTCCTGACTTTC. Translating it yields CASSDRSAGANVLTF.